The rows below give T cell receptor beta chains drawn from one sample of a study of OX40 agonist ivuxolimab in advanced cancers. Assay used: immunoSEQ multiplex PCR; TCRdb lists only in-frame clones, some missing. This sample has approximately 160,000 clones, with roughly 94% found just once. The input for sequencing was CD4+ or CD8+ T cells sorted from blood, taken in a trial of the OX40 agonist ivuxolimab. The receptor set was obtained from an adult with an advanced solid tumor such as melanoma, head and neck, liver or kidney cancer. The CDR3 runs from the conserved cysteine through the conserved F or W. The D gene is left open where the match is weak. Some rows mark clone size as missing; the rest say once, few, many or name a class of expanded clone.

abundance: .; d_gene: TRBD2; v_gene: TRBV5-4; j_gene: TRBJ2-3; CDR3aa: CASSLGSGRGYTDTQYF; CDR3nt: TGTGCCAGCAGCTTGGGGAGCGGGAGGGGATACACAGATACGCAGTATTTT
abundance: .; d_gene: .; v_gene: TRBV25-1; j_gene: TRBJ2-6; CDR3aa: CASSPGANVLTF; CDR3nt: TGTGCCAGCAGTCCTGGGGCCAACGTCCTGACTTTC
abundance: .; d_gene: .; v_gene: TRBV5-1; j_gene: TRBJ1-2; CDR3aa: CASSLAKQGATIGYTF; CDR3nt: TGCGCCAGCAGCTTGGCCAAACAGGGCGCCACTATCGGCTACACCTTC
abundance: .; d_gene: .; v_gene: TRBV18; j_gene: TRBJ1-1; CDR3aa: CASSRGARTEAFF; CDR3nt: TGTGCCAGCTCCCGCGGGGCCCGCACTGAAGCTTTCTTT
abundance: once; d_gene: .; v_gene: TRBV4-3; j_gene: TRBJ1-6; CDR3aa: CASSTSSGWRPLHF; CDR3nt: TGCGCCAGCAGCACGTCTAGCGGGTGGAGACCCCTCCACTTT
abundance: .; d_gene: .; v_gene: TRBV5-6; j_gene: TRBJ1-3; CDR3aa: CASSVTAASSGNTIYF; CDR3nt: TGTGCCAGCAGCGTGACAGCGGCGAGCTCTGGAAACACCATATATTTT
abundance: .; d_gene: .; v_gene: TRBV9; j_gene: TRBJ2-6; CDR3aa: CASSVGAVGANVLTF; CDR3nt: TGTGCCAGCAGCGTAGGAGCCGTCGGGGCCAACGTCCTGACTTTC
abundance: .; d_gene: .; v_gene: TRBV11-3; j_gene: TRBJ2-2; CDR3aa: CASSFDPTGELFF; CDR3nt: TGTGCCAGCAGCTTTGATCCCACCGGGGAGCTGTTTTTT
abundance: .; d_gene: .; v_gene: TRBV7-8; j_gene: TRBJ1-1; CDR3aa: CASSFEENTEAFF; CDR3nt: TGTGCCAGCAGCTTTGAGGAGAACACTGAAGCTTTCTTT
abundance: .; d_gene: TRBD2; v_gene: TRBV27; j_gene: TRBJ2-4; CDR3aa: CASSLGGGRAKNIQYF; CDR3nt: TGTGCCAGCAGTTTAGGCGGGGGAAGAGCCAAAAACATTCAGTACTTC
abundance: .; d_gene: .; v_gene: TRBV30; j_gene: TRBJ1-3; CDR3aa: CAWSVGSSGNTIYF; CDR3nt: TGTGCCTGGAGTGTAGGGAGCTCTGGAAACACCATATATTTT
abundance: .; d_gene: .; v_gene: TRBV6-5; j_gene: TRBJ2-1; CDR3aa: CASSYSTASYNEQFF; CDR3nt: TGTGCCAGCAGTTACTCGACGGCCTCCTACAATGAGCAGTTCTTC
abundance: .; d_gene: TRBD1; v_gene: TRBV6-1; j_gene: TRBJ2-1; CDR3aa: CASLTGGAGDEQFF; CDR3nt: TGTGCCAGCCTCACAGGGGGCGCCGGGGATGAGCAGTTCTTC
abundance: .; d_gene: .; v_gene: TRBV5-5; j_gene: TRBJ2-7; CDR3aa: CASSLTGRGFYEQYF; CDR3nt: TGTGCCAGCAGCTTGACGGGACGGGGATTCTACGAGCAGTACTTC
abundance: .; d_gene: .; v_gene: TRBV10-2; j_gene: TRBJ1-2; CDR3aa: CASSDYGPNYGYTF; CDR3nt: TGCGCCAGCAGTGATTACGGTCCTAACTATGGCTACACCTTC
abundance: .; d_gene: TRBD1; v_gene: TRBV7-3; j_gene: TRBJ2-6; CDR3aa: CASSLAGGAGANVLTF; CDR3nt: TGTGCCAGCAGCTTAGCAGGGGGCGCTGGGGCCAACGTCCTGACTTTC
abundance: .; d_gene: .; v_gene: TRBV18; j_gene: TRBJ1-1; CDR3aa: CASSLGAIDTEAFF; CDR3nt: TGTGCCAGCTCCCTCGGCGCCATCGACACTGAAGCTTTCTTT
abundance: .; d_gene: .; v_gene: TRBV10-3; j_gene: TRBJ2-6; CDR3aa: CAISPNSRGANVLTF; CDR3nt: TGTGCCATCAGTCCGAACAGTCGGGGGGCCAACGTCCTGACTTTC
abundance: .; d_gene: TRBD2; v_gene: TRBV4-3; j_gene: TRBJ2-5; CDR3aa: CASSARGGAGETQYF; CDR3nt: TGCGCCAGCAGCGCCCGCGGGGGGGCCGGGGAGACCCAGTACTTC
abundance: once; d_gene: TRBD2; v_gene: TRBV5-5; j_gene: TRBJ2-7; CDR3aa: CASSTWGGDGYEQYF; CDR3nt: TGTGCCAGCAGCACATGGGGGGGTGATGGTTACGAGCAGTACTTC
abundance: .; d_gene: .; v_gene: TRBV19; j_gene: TRBJ2-1; CDR3aa: CASSANPYRGYEQFF; CDR3nt: TGTGCCAGTAGTGCCAACCCCTACCGGGGCTATGAGCAGTTCTTC
abundance: .; d_gene: .; v_gene: TRBV7-6; j_gene: TRBJ2-5; CDR3aa: CASSLLAGAIIETQYF; CDR3nt: TGTGCCAGCAGCCTCCTTGCGGGGGCGATTATAGAGACCCAGTACTTC
abundance: .; d_gene: .; v_gene: TRBV7-9; j_gene: TRBJ2-1; CDR3aa: CASSLRDWRTSYNEQFF; CDR3nt: TGTGCCAGCAGCCTTAGGGACTGGCGTACATCCTACAATGAGCAGTTCTTC
abundance: .; d_gene: .; v_gene: TRBV9; j_gene: TRBJ2-1; CDR3aa: CASSVGRGGFSNEQFF; CDR3nt: TGTGCCAGCAGCGTAGGGCGCGGAGGTTTCTCCAATGAGCAGTTCTTC
abundance: .; d_gene: .; v_gene: TRBV6-5; j_gene: TRBJ1-5; CDR3aa: CASSYSSGSHQPQHF; CDR3nt: TGTGCCAGCAGTTACTCATCAGGTTCTCATCAGCCCCAGCATTTT
abundance: .; d_gene: TRBD1; v_gene: TRBV18; j_gene: TRBJ2-7; CDR3aa: CASSYRTGRGQYF; CDR3nt: TGTGCCAGCTCCTATAGGACAGGGCGAGGGCAGTACTTC
abundance: .; d_gene: .; v_gene: TRBV15; j_gene: TRBJ2-7; CDR3aa: CATSRDFYEQYF; CDR3nt: TGTGCCACCAGCAGAGATTTCTACGAGCAGTACTTC
abundance: .; d_gene: .; v_gene: TRBV7-9; j_gene: TRBJ1-3; CDR3aa: CASSPNHGGNTIYF; CDR3nt: TGTGCCAGCAGCCCAAATCACGGTGGAAACACCATATATTTT
abundance: once; d_gene: TRBD2; v_gene: TRBV25-1; j_gene: TRBJ2-1; CDR3aa: CASSPAGGIAYNEQFF; CDR3nt: TGTGCCAGCAGCCCCGCGGGGGGTATCGCCTACAATGAGCAGTTCTTC
abundance: .; d_gene: TRBD2; v_gene: TRBV6-5; j_gene: TRBJ2-5; CDR3aa: CASSYGGREETQYF; CDR3nt: TGTGCCAGCAGTTACGGGGGGAGGGAAGAGACCCAGTACTTC
abundance: .; d_gene: TRBD1; v_gene: TRBV18; j_gene: TRBJ2-7; CDR3aa: CASSGTGGADEQYF; CDR3nt: TGTGCCAGCTCCGGGACAGGGGGCGCGGACGAGCAGTACTTC
abundance: once; d_gene: TRBD1; v_gene: TRBV9; j_gene: TRBJ2-2; CDR3aa: CASSVEAGGRNTGELFF; CDR3nt: TGTGCCAGCAGCGTGGAGGCAGGGGGAAGGAACACCGGGGAGCTGTTTTTT
abundance: .; d_gene: TRBD2; v_gene: TRBV18; j_gene: TRBJ2-3; CDR3aa: CASSLGGGSDTQYF; CDR3nt: TGTGCCAGCTCCCTCGGGGGGGGGTCAGATACGCAGTATTTT
abundance: .; d_gene: .; v_gene: TRBV4-1; j_gene: TRBJ2-7; CDR3aa: CASSPGHGGFPEQYF; CDR3nt: TGCGCCAGCAGCCCAGGTCATGGGGGATTCCCCGAGCAGTACTTC
abundance: .; d_gene: .; v_gene: TRBV9; j_gene: TRBJ2-3; CDR3aa: CASSVIMFTDTQYF; CDR3nt: TGTGCCAGCAGCGTAATCATGTTCACAGATACGCAGTATTTT
abundance: .; d_gene: TRBD1; v_gene: TRBV5-1; j_gene: TRBJ2-4; CDR3aa: CASSPQTGGNIQYF; CDR3nt: TGCGCCAGCAGCCCCCAGACAGGGGGAAACATTCAGTACTTC
abundance: .; d_gene: .; v_gene: TRBV5-1; j_gene: TRBJ1-1; CDR3aa: CASSLGEAYSNTEAFF; CDR3nt: TGCGCCAGCAGCTTGGGGGAGGCTTATTCGAATACTGAAGCTTTCTTT
abundance: .; d_gene: .; v_gene: TRBV28; j_gene: TRBJ2-5; CDR3aa: CASSSTVILETQYF; CDR3nt: TGTGCCAGCAGTTCGACAGTGATCCTTGAGACCCAGTACTTC